This record concerns one T cell receptor (beta chain) sequence. Its matching antigen is unknown. Germline values: CDR1 LNHDA, CDR2 SQIVND (reference sequence). This CDR3 is 13 amino acids long. V was shortened by 7 bases and J by 5 bases, with 14 bases between the two germline ends. Clones were sequenced by immunoSEQ multiplex PCR, and TCRdb holds only the in-frame ones, with some missing. The sample has approximately 61,000 clones, 80% seen once; the top ten hold 1% to 1.5%. The record originates from a study of OX40 agonist ivuxolimab in advanced cancers. Study findings and constraints: CD8+ T cells (on average) carried more expanded clones than CD4+ T cells.

The chain is built from TRBV19 and TRBJ1-1; tentatively, D is TRBD1 (5 bases). The clonotype comes from an adult with an advanced solid tumor such as melanoma, head and neck, liver or kidney cancer. Here the sequenced sample was CD4+ or CD8+ T cells sorted from blood, taken in a trial of the OX40 agonist ivuxolimab. CDR3 sequence reads: CASTRDPGTEAFF. The CDR3 DNA reads as TGTGCCAGTACTAGGGACCCGGGGACTGAAGCTTTCTTT. Drawing the rest from reference TRBV19 and TRBJ1-1, the complete variable domain is DGGITQSPKYLFRKEGQNVTLSCEQNLNHDAMYWYRQDPGQGLRLIYYSQIVNDFQKGDIAEGYSVSREKKESFPLTVTSAQKNPTAFYLCASTRDPGTEAFFGQGTRLTVV.